This TCR beta chain was captured by sequencing in a study of blood T cell repertoires in COVID-19 (dated by TCRdb to 2020 to 2021). At the level of the whole study: Samples from collaborators originated in the United States, Italy and Spain and spanned both the acute and convalescent phases of COVID-19. Subjects who had been exposed to COVID-19, were actively infected with it, or had recovered from it provided the deeply sampled blood TCRbeta repertoires that made up the dataset. The sample metadata nearly always contained a de-identified subject ID, COVID-19 status, age in years and sex. A freely available public database, intended as a resource for researchers studying the immune response to SARS-CoV-2, is where the repertoires were released. The material from the prospective study consisted of cDNA or gDNA derived from T cells, B-cell-depleted T cells, or PBMCs. The samples were drawn from the first 160 participants of the ongoing ImmuneRACE study and from more than 1,000 subjects provided by 6 global collaborators. Where available, HLA class I and class II types were taken from metadata supplied by the sample provider and were not determined by assay-based typing. The research as a whole found: Clinical and demographic metadata were provided uncurated, with the amount varying by source and participant.

The CDR3 runs 13 amino acids, cysteine and phenylalanine included. Just the 39-base CDR3 DNA is kept, in frame starting at base 1. V is shortened by 5 bases, J by 3 bases, and the region joining them spans 10 bases. TCRbeta CDR3 regions were amplified from genomic DNA using the immunoSEQ Assay, a bias-controlled multiplex PCR. In the original analysis: The number of nucleated cells in each sample was estimated by amplification of reference gene primers within the assay. To quantify the absolute abundance of each unique TCRbeta CDR3 rearrangement, sequence reads were collapsed and filtered. For each sample, productive Simpson clonality was calculated as the square root of Simpson's diversity index over productive rearrangements. Entries here come from immuneACCESS through TCRdb and include only in-frame sequences with V and J called. Some clones fail to appear in such tables; in the studies checked, an unresolved V gene covers under half of the shortfall, and the cause of the remainder is unknown. V and J calls and clone size are those listed in that table; D and trimming were worked out from the DNA. The sample yields under 140,000 clones; approximately 82% were counted once. Roughly 3.8% of the sample is in the top ten clones.

Turning to this clone: This clone's antigen is unknown. No clone much larger than this one lies a single base away; base qualities are absent.

Collaborating institutions collected whole blood in K2EDTA tubes following their own protocols. Collaborator samples were shipped for TCRbeta analysis as frozen whole blood, isolated PBMCs, or DNA extracted from either sample type. This clonotype was sampled from a woman older than 75 with acute or convalescent COVID-19. The V and J genes are TRBV12-3 or TRBV12-4 and TRBJ1-1, and perhaps TRBD1 as D gene, on 5 matching bases. The sequenced sample was peripheral blood. The CDR3 has the sequence CASSEQVDTEAFF. The sequenced DNA is TGTGCCAGCAGTGAACAGGTGGACACTGAAGCTTTCTTT.